This T cell receptor (beta chain) was recorded in a study of blood T cell repertoires in COVID-19. Study background: The United States, Italy and Spain were the sources of the acute and convalescent COVID-19 samples. Sources were T cells, B-cell-depleted T cells, or PBMCs; the material itself was cDNA or gDNA.

Per the original methods: How many nucleated cells were present was estimated from reference gene primer amplification. Only in-frame clones appear in the TCRdb table, and some are missing; sequencing was by immunoSEQ multiplex PCR. Clonal size and the V and J genes are those of that table, whereas D and trimming came from the DNA. The table shows 90,000 to 140,000 clones, with approximately 80% occurring only once. V was pared by 5 bases and J by 0 bases, with 7 bases of the junction left unmatched. The CDR3 length is 16 residues. CDR1 and CDR2 from the germline V gene are SGHDT and YYEEEE. Material: peripheral blood. This chain uses TRBV5-6 with TRBJ1-5, with 8 nucleotides matching TRBD1. The receptor was derived from a woman over 75 with acute or convalescent COVID-19. CDR3 amino acids: CASSFWTGFSNQPQHF. The CDR3, as DNA: TGTGCCAGCAGTTTTTGGACAGGGTTTAGCAATCAGCCCCAGCATTTT.